This TCR beta chain was observed in a study of Ad26.COV2.S vaccination and SARS-CoV-2 variants. Study-level background: This donor came from the COV1001 trial of Ad26.COV2.S. Once, or twice with 56 days between doses, Ad26.COV2.S was given intramuscularly.

CDR3 length: 19 residues. The V segment lost 1 base and the J segment 0 bases; nucleotides outside the gene matches: 10. Per the germline V gene, CDR1 is LGHDT and CDR2 is YNNKEL (reference sequence). Points from the study as a whole: Breadth and depth estimates from TCRs may understate total T cell responses.

This clone has only one observation. The antigen remains unidentified. TCRdb's copy holds only in-frame clones and misses some; the assay was immunoSEQ multiplex PCR. The repertoire holds about 390,000 clones, with 80% to 95% as singletons. Documented treatment: approximately 18 received Ad26.COV2.S at low or high dose, single or two shots; roughly five received placebo; per-sample allocation not given. Material that was analyzed had been drawn on day 63 after the first vaccine or placebo injection. Expressing Wuhan-strain SARS-CoV-2 spike, an Ad26 vector served as the vaccine. Here the sequenced sample was peripheral blood, taken in a trial of Ad26.COV2.S vaccine versus placebo. The receptor's source is a person between 18 and 60 years old who received the Ad26.COV2.S COVID-19 vaccine or a placebo. The genes are TRBV3-1 (or the pseudogene TRBV3-2) and TRBJ2-1; TRBD2 agrees at 9 bases. The CDR3 nucleotides are TGTGCCAGCAGCCAAGTTTTGAGCGGGGGGCCGAGCTCCTACAATGAGCAGTTCTTC. It codes for CASSQVLSGGPSSYNEQFF.